This T cell receptor beta chain was recovered during a study of CD8+CD57+ T cells in acquired aplastic anemia. Study in general: Recorded DNA amounts for sorted CD4+ and CD8+ cells had an average of approximately 3.2 ug. Whole-study results and caveats: Between patients and controls, about 30 CD8+ CDR3 sequences were found in common. Simpson's diversity of CD8+ cells was not significantly different in patients compared with controls.

V was pared by 11 bases and J by 9 bases, with 23 bases between. The CDR3 is made up of 14 amino acids. Germline values: CDR1 SGHTA, CDR2 FQGNSA. Points on this clonotype: The antigen is unknown.

Template material for TCR beta VDJ and CDR3 profiling consisted of genomic DNA. TCRdb processed the reads anew with MiXCR; each CDR3 protein has one entry. The sample lists approximately 150,000 distinct CDR3 sequences; approximately 51% were seen once. Only patients with CD8+CD57+ cell expansion on flow cytometry were chosen for sequencing. Sequenced material: sorted CD4+, CD8+, or CD8+CD57+ T cells (not recorded which) from PBMCs. The sequence was obtained from a human donor with aplastic anemia. The chain combines TRBV7-2 with TRBJ1-5; no clear D. The CDR3 DNA is TGTGCCTGCGGCTTAACGAGGGAGGGCCTGCCCCAGCATTTT. Translating it yields CACGLTREGLPQHF.